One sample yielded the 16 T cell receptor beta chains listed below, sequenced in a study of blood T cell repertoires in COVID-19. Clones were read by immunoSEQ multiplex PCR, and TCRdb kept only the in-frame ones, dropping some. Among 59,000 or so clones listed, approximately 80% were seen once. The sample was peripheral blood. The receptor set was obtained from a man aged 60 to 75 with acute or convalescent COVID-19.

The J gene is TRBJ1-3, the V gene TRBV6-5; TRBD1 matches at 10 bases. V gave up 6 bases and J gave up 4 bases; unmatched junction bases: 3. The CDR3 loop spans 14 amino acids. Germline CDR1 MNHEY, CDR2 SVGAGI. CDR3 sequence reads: CASRDRGSGNTIYF. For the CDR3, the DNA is TGTGCCAGCAGGGACAGGGGGTCAGGAAACACCATATATTTT.

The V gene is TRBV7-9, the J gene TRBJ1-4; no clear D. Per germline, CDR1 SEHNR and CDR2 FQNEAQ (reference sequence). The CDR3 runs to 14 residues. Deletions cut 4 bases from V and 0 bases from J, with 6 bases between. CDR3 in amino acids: CASSSRSTNEKLFF. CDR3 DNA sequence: TGTGCCAGCAGCTCCAGGTCAACTAATGAAAAACTGTTTTTT.

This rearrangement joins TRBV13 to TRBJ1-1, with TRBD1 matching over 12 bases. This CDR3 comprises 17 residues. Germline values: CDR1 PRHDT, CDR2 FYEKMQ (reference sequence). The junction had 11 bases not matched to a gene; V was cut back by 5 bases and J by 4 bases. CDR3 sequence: CASSELPGQGASTEAFF. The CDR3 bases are TGTGCCAGCAGCGAACTTCCGGGACAGGGGGCGAGCACTGAAGCTTTCTTT.

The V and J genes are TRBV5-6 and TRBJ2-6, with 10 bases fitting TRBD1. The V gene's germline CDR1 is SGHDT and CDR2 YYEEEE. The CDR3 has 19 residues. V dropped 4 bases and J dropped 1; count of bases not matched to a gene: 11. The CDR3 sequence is CASSRRRTGGRSGANVLTF. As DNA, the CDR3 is TGTGCCAGCAGCCGACGTCGGACAGGGGGGCGTTCTGGGGCCAACGTCCTGACTTTC.

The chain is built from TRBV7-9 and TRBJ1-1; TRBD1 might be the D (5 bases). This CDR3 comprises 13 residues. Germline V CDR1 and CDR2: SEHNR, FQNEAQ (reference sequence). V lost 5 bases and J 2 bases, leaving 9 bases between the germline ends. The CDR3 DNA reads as TGTGCCAGCAGCACGACAGCTAACACTGAAGCTTTCTTT. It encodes CASSTTANTEAFF.

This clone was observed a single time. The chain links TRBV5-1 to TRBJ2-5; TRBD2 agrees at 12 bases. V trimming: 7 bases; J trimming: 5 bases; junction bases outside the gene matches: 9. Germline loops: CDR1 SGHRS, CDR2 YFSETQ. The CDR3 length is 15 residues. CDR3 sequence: CASYRTSGVQETQYF. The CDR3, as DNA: TGCGCCAGCTATCGGACTAGCGGGGTTCAGGAGACCCAGTACTTC.

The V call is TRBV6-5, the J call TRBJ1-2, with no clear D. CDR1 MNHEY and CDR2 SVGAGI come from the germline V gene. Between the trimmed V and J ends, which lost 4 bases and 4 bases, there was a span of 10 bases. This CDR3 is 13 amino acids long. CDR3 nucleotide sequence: TGTGCCAGCAGTTCAGAGGACTTCTATGGCTACACCTTC. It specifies CASSSEDFYGYTF.

In DNA, the CDR3 is TGTGCCAGCAGCTTAGGTCCGGGACAGGGGGCGGAAACAGATACGCAGTATTTT. The encoded protein is CASSLGPGQGAETDTQYF. This rearrangement joins TRBV11-2 to TRBJ2-3; 12 bases map to TRBD1. Per the germline V gene, CDR1 is SGHAT and CDR2 is FQNNGV. Trimming at V came to 1 base and at J to 3 bases, leaving 8 bases not matched to a gene. The CDR3 contains 18 residues. The variable domain in full, with the rest retrieved from reference TRBV11-2 and TRBJ2-3, is EAGVAQSPRYKIIEKRQSVAFWCNPISGHATLYWYQQILGQGPKLLIQFQNNGVVDDSQLPKDRFSAERLKGVDSTLKIQPAKLEDSAVYLCASSLGPGQGAETDTQYFGPGTRLTVL.

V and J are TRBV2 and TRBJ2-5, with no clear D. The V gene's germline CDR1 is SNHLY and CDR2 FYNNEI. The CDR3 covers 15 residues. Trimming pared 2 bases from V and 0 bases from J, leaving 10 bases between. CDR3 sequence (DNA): TGTGCCAGCAGTGAAATAGGTCTAGACCAAGAGACCCAGTACTTC. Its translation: CASSEIGLDQETQYF.

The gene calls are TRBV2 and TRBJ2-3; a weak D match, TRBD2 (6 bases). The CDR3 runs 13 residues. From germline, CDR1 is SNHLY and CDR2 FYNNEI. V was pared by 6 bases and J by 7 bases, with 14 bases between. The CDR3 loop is CASSPGLDYTQYF. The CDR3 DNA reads TGTGCCAGCAGCCCGGGACTCGATTATACGCAGTATTTT.

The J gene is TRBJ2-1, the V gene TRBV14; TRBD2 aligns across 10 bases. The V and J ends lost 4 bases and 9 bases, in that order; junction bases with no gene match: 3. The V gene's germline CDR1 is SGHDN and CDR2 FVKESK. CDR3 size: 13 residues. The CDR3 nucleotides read TGTGCCAGCAGCCTATGGACTAGCGGTGAGCAGTTCTTC. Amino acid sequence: CASSLWTSGEQFF.

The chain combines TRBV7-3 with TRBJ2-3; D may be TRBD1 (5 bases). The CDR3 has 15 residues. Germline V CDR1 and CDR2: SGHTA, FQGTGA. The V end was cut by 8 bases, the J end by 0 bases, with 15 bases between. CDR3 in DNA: TGTGCCAGCTCAAGCAGGACATCGAGCACAGATACGCAGTATTTT. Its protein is CASSSRTSSTDTQYF.

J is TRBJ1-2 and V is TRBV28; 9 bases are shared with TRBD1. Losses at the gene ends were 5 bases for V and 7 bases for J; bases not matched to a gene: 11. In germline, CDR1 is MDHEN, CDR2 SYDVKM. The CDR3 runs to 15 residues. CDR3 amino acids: CASSAGTGSFGGYTF. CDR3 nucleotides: TGTGCCAGCAGTGCCGGGACAGGGAGCTTTGGTGGCTACACCTTC.

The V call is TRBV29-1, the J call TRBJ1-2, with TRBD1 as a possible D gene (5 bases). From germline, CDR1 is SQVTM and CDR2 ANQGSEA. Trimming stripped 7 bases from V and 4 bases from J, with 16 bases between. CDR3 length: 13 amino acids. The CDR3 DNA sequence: TGCAGCGCCGGGGGGTTGGGCAGCTATGGCTACACCTTC. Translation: CSAGGLGSYGYTF.

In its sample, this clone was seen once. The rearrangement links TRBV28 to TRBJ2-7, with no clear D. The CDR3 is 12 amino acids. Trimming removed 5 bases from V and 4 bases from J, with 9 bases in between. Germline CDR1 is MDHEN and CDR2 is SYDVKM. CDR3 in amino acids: CASSPHQYEQYF. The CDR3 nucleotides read TGTGCCAGCAGTCCGCACCAGTACGAGCAGTACTTC.

DNA of the CDR3: TGCGCCAGCAGTGAGTCGACAGGTCTGACCTACAATGAGCAGTTCTTC. Translated: CASSESTGLTYNEQFF. This rearrangement joins TRBV10-1 to TRBJ2-1; tentative D call: TRBD1 (6 bases). This CDR3 region has 16 residues. CDR1 is WNHNN, CDR2 SYGVQD, per germline (reference sequence). V gave up 0 bases and J gave up 2 bases, with 11 bases separating them.